The 11 T cell receptor beta chains in this list originate from one sample, sequenced in a study of T cell responses to AZD1222 COVID-19 vaccine. Profiled with immunoSEQ multiplex PCR; TCRdb holds only in-frame clones, not every one. The table records approximately 170,000 clones, over 85% of them present only once. The sequencing used peripheral blood, collected on day 0 of AZD1222 vaccination. The receptor set was obtained from an adult in good health.

V and J are TRBV7-2 and TRBJ2-2; 7 bases match TRBD1. CDR1 and CDR2 from the germline V gene are SGHTA and FQGNSA. With V trimmed by 6 bases and J by 5 bases, 9 bases remained unmatched. This CDR3 region has 15 residues. CDR3 DNA sequence: TGTGCCAGCAGTACCCGGGACAGACTTACCGGGGAGCTGTTTTTT. It specifies CASSTRDRLTGELFF.

This chain joins TRBV12-3 or TRBV12-4 and TRBJ1-1; the D is unclear. CDR3 length equals 12 residues. The V and J ends lost 3 bases and 4 bases respectively, with 6 bases between them. The CDR3 loop reads CASSLVLTEAFF. Here the CDR3 DNA reads TGTGCCAGCAGTTTGGTCCTCACTGAAGCTTTCTTT.

V is TRBV28 and J is TRBJ1-5; D gene uncertain. Trimming pared 5 bases from V and 4 bases from J, leaving 9 bases between. Germline V gene data show CDR1 as MDHEN and CDR2 as SYDVKM. This CDR3 has 13 amino acids. CDR3 bases: TGTGCCAGCAGTCCCCCCCGGAATCAGCCCCAGCATTTT. It specifies CASSPPRNQPQHF.

This chain joins TRBV5-1 and TRBJ1-3; D is perhaps TRBD1 (6 bases). Germline values: CDR1 SGHRS, CDR2 YFSETQ. This CDR3 region has 16 residues. With 0 bases removed from V and 2 bases from J, the gap between germline ends came to 12 bases. This chain's CDR3 is CASSLVAGAAGNTIYF. CDR3 DNA sequence: TGCGCCAGCAGCTTGGTAGCGGGGGCGGCTGGAAACACCATATATTTT. Based on the CDR3 plus reference TRBV5-1 and TRBJ1-3, the full variable domain is KAGVTQTPRYLIKTRGQQVTLSCSPISGHRSVSWYQQTPGQGLQFLFEYFSETQRNKGNFPGRFSGRQFSNSRSEMNVSTLELGDSALYLCASSLVAGAAGNTIYFGEGSWLTVV.

The genes are TRBV11-2 and TRBJ2-1, with a tentative D call TRBD2 (5 bases). Trimming shortened V by 8 bases and J by 9 bases, and 23 bases separated the two germline ends. In germline, CDR1 is SGHAT, CDR2 FQNNGV. The CDR3 length is 15 residues. The DNA of the CDR3 is TGTGCCAGCGGCAAGCGGTCCGGCGGGTGGGGTGAGCAGTTCTTC. It codes for CASGKRSGGWGEQFF.

This chain joins TRBV7-9 and TRBJ2-4, with TRBD1 as a possible D gene (5 bases). The V gene lost 1 base and the J gene lost 11 bases, with 12 bases spanning the gap. Germline V gives CDR1 SEHNR, CDR2 FQNEAQ (reference sequence). The CDR3 contains 13 residues. The CDR3, as DNA: TGTGCCAGCAGCTTAGGGGGCCAGGGCGTTCAGTACTTC. Its translation is CASSLGGQGVQYF.

V is TRBV25-1 and J is TRBJ2-3; 10 bases are shared with TRBD1. V lost 6 bases to trimming and J lost 6 bases; unmatched junction nucleotides: 3. This CDR3 is built from 13 residues. Looked up from germline, CDR1 is MGHDK and CDR2 is SYGVNS. The CDR3 spells CASRDRGQDTQYF. CDR3 sequence (DNA): TGTGCCAGCAGAGACAGGGGGCAGGATACGCAGTATTTT. The full variable domain, rest sourced from reference TRBV25-1 and TRBJ2-3, is EADIYQTPRYLVIGTGKKITLECSQTMGHDKMYWYQQDPGMELHLIHYSYGVNSTEKGDLSSESTVSRIRTEHFPLTLESARPSHTSQYLCASRDRGQDTQYFGPGTRLTVL.

The V call is TRBV10-1, the J call TRBJ2-3; 8 nucleotides agree with TRBD2. The CDR3 spans 13 residues. The V gene end was trimmed by 3 bases and the J gene end by 6 bases; junction bases not matched to a gene: 2. Germline V gene sequence: CDR1 WNHNN, CDR2 SYGVQD (reference sequence). The chain's CDR3 is CASSEVAGDTQYF. Here the CDR3 DNA reads TGCGCCAGCAGTGAAGTAGCGGGGGATACGCAGTATTTT.

This chain joins TRBV19 and TRBJ1-1, with 10 nucleotides matching TRBD1. Germline loops: CDR1 LNHDA, CDR2 SQIVND (reference sequence). This CDR3 contains 17 residues. After removal of 3 bases from V and 5 bases from J, the junction contained 12 bases not matched to a gene. CDR3 residues: CASSILLRQGARTEAFF. In DNA form, the CDR3 reads TGTGCCAGTAGTATCCTCCTTCGACAGGGGGCTCGGACTGAAGCTTTCTTT.

This chain joins TRBV29-1 and TRBJ2-3; D gene ambiguous. With 7 bases removed from V and 0 bases from J, the gap between germline ends came to 17 bases. The CDR3 totals 15 residues. Germline CDR1 is SQVTM and CDR2 is ANQGSEA. The CDR3 protein is CSESGYRSSTDTQYF. The CDR3 bases are TGCAGCGAATCTGGGTACAGATCTAGCACAGATACGCAGTATTTT.

This rearrangement joins TRBV4-1 to TRBJ1-1; D call uncertain. V was shortened by 0 bases and J by 1 base, with 6 bases between the two germline ends. This CDR3 is built from 14 residues. Germline CDR1 is MGHRA and CDR2 is YSYEKL. The CDR3 DNA reads as TGCGCCAGCAGCCAAGATCACCGGAACACTGAAGCTTTCTTT. Protein sequence: CASSQDHRNTEAFF.